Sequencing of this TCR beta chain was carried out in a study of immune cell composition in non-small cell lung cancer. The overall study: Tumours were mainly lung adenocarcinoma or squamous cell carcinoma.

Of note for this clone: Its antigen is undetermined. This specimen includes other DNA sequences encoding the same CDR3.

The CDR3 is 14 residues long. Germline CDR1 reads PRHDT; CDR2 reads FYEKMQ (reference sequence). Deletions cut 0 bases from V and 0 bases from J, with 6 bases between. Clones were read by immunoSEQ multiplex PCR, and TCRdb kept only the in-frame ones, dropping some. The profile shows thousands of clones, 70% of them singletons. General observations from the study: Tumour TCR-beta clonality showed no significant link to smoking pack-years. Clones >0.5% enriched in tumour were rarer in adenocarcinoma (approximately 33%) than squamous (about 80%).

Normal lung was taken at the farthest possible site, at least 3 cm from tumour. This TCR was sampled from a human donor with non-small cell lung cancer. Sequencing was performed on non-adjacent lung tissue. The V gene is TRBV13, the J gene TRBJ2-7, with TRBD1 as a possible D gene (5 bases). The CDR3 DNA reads TGTGCCAGCAGCTTAGGAGGGGACTCCTACGAGCAGTACTTC. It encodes CASSLGGDSYEQYF.